Below, 10 T cell receptor beta chains from the same sample are listed, as sequenced in a study of T cell responses to AZD1222 COVID-19 vaccine. Libraries were prepared by immunoSEQ multiplex PCR; TCRdb keeps only in-frame clonotypes and omits some of them. This table has about 98,000 clones, 88% appearing once. Sequencing was performed on peripheral blood, taken on day 0 of MenACWY control vaccination. These receptor sequences come from an adult in good health.

The rearrangement joins TRBV2 to TRBJ2-7; D is ambiguous. This CDR3 contains 11 residues. Per the germline V gene, CDR1 is SNHLY and CDR2 is FYNNEI. The V end was cut by 2 bases, the J end by 6 bases, with 5 bases between. CDR3 sequence: CASSEKVEQYF. The DNA of the CDR3 is TGTGCCAGCAGTGAAAAGGTCGAGCAGTACTTC. The full variable domain, rest sourced from reference TRBV2 and TRBJ2-7, is EPEVTQTPSHQVTQMGQEVILRCVPISNHLYFYWYRQILGQKVEFLVSFYNNEISEKSEIFDDQFSVERPDGSNFTLKIRSTKLEDSAMYFCASSEKVEQYFGPGTRLTVT.

V and J are TRBV4-1 and TRBJ1-6, with 9 nucleotides matching TRBD1. V was clipped by 4 bases and J by 7 bases; unmatched bases: 5. There are 15 residues in the CDR3. Per germline, CDR1 MGHRA and CDR2 YSYEKL. The CDR3 loop is CASSLIGTGNSPLHF. The CDR3 DNA is TGCGCCAGCAGCCTGATCGGGACAGGGAATTCACCCCTCCACTTT.

V is TRBV3-1 (or the pseudogene TRBV3-2) and J is TRBJ1-6, with D possibly being TRBD1 (5 bases). Trimming stripped 6 bases from V and 13 bases from J, with 13 bases between. CDR1 and CDR2 (germline): LGHDT, YNNKEL (reference sequence). The CDR3 is 12 residues long. Written as DNA, the CDR3 is TGTGCCAGCAGACAGGTAGTCCCCCCCCTCCACTTT. This sequence encodes CASRQVVPPLHF.

The V gene is TRBV19, the J gene TRBJ1-6, with D hard to call. Per the germline V gene, CDR1 is LNHDA and CDR2 is SQIVND (reference sequence). There are 14 residues in the CDR3. The V end was cut by 9 bases, the J end by 0 bases, with 9 bases between. DNA of the CDR3: TGTGCCAGCCGGGTGAGCTCCTATAATTCACCCCTCCACTTT. Translated, it gives CASRVSSYNSPLHF.

The chain recombines TRBV3-1 (or the pseudogene TRBV3-2) with TRBJ2-1, with 8 bases aligning to TRBD2. The V segment lost 4 bases and the J segment 6 bases; nucleotides outside the gene matches: 8. The CDR3 contains 15 residues. CDR1 LGHDT and CDR2 YNNKEL come from the germline V gene (reference sequence). CDR3 in amino acids: CASSPRTGTSNEQFF. CDR3 nucleotide sequence: TGTGCCAGCAGCCCCCGGACCGGGACTAGCAATGAGCAGTTCTTC.

This chain joins TRBV2 and TRBJ1-6; possible D gene TRBD1, 5 bases. Trimming shortened V by 4 bases and J by 7 bases, and 8 bases separated the two germline ends. CDR1 and CDR2 (germline): SNHLY, FYNNEI. The CDR3 runs 13 residues. CDR3 in DNA: TGTGCCAGCAGTGTCCGACAGAATTCACCCCTCCACTTT. Translation gives CASSVRQNSPLHF.

The rearrangement links TRBV28 to TRBJ2-7, with 7 bases identical to TRBD1. The V and J ends lost 4 bases and 2 bases, in that order; junction bases with no gene match: 8. Germline CDR1 reads MDHEN; CDR2 reads SYDVKM. CDR3 size: 15 residues. The CDR3 region is CASSSRDSDPYEQYF. The CDR3 region has the DNA TGTGCCAGCAGTTCCCGGGACAGTGACCCCTACGAGCAGTACTTC.

A remark on this clone: Sequence at one end of the junction differs from germline and may be a read error. The CDR3 region is CASSLGPSVLF. The DNA for the CDR3 is TGTGCCAGCAGTTTGGGACCGTCCGTTCTCTTC. This chain uses TRBV3-1 (or the pseudogene TRBV3-2) with TRBJ2-1; D possibly uses TRBD1 or TRBD2 (5 bases each). CDR1 is LGHDT and CDR2 is YNNKEL in the germline V gene (reference sequence). This CDR3 is 11 amino acids long.

The chain employs TRBV6-2 or TRBV6-3 and TRBJ1-2; tentative D call: TRBD1 (6 bases). CDR3 length equals 16 residues. Germline V gene sequence: CDR1 MNHEY, CDR2 SVGEGT. Trimming shortened V by 4 bases and J by 5 bases, and 20 bases separated the two germline ends. CDR3 in amino acids: CASSWPDRPNLYGYTF. The CDR3 nucleotides are TGTGCCAGCAGTTGGCCCGACAGGCCTAATCTTTATGGCTACACCTTC.

The rearrangement uses TRBV18 and TRBJ1-4; tentative D call: TRBD1 (5 bases). V was clipped by 4 bases and J by 0 bases, with 18 bases between them. Germline loops: CDR1 KGHSH, CDR2 LQKENI. The CDR3 sequence is 18 residues long. In DNA form, the CDR3 reads TGTGCCAGCTCACTCTGGGCAGGGAGCCCCTCAACTAATGAAAAACTGTTTTTT. Translating it yields CASSLWAGSPSTNEKLFF. The full variable domain, rest sourced from reference TRBV18 and TRBJ1-4, is NAGVMQNPRHLVRRRGQEARLRCSPMKGHSHVYWYRQLPEEGLKFMVYLQKENIIDESGMPKERFSAEFPKEGPSILRIQQVVRGDSAAYFCASSLWAGSPSTNEKLFFGSGTQLSVL.